A single sample is the source of the 25 T cell receptor beta chains below, sequenced in a study of CD8+ T cells in alopecia areata. cDNA prepared by RNA extraction and subsequent reverse transcription served as the template for sequencing. The protocol was immunoSEQ multiplex PCR, while the TCRdb copy is restricted to in-frame clones and leaves out a portion. Of a few hundred thousand clones in the sample, 35% to 40% were seen once. The treatment is: oral pan-JAK inhibitor, 5-10 mg twice daily. The sequences come from CD4+ T cells sorted from blood, collected between weeks 30 and 35, from a patient treated with tofacitinib. All receptors come from a human donor with alopecia areata.

This clone has a handful of counts. CDR3 in amino acids: CASSVRGEQYF. The CDR3 DNA reads as TGTGCCAGCAGTGTAAGGGGCGAGCAGTACTTC. The rearrangement uses TRBV28 and TRBJ2-5; weak D call: TRBD1 (5 bases). The J call may be faulty, since TRBJ2-7 better matches the DNA end. The CDR3 runs to 11 residues. Germline-derived CDR1 and CDR2 are MDHEN and SYDVKM.

The rearrangement joins TRBV25-1 to TRBJ1-2; D unresolved. CDR3 length equals 11 residues. Germline assignment: CDR1 MGHDK and CDR2 SYGVNS. Between the trimmed V and J ends, which lost 3 bases and 8 bases, there was a span of 7 bases. CDR3 coding DNA: TGTGCCAGCAGTGATAGGCTGGGCTACACCTTC. Protein product: CASSDRLGYTF.

This chain connects TRBV29-1 to TRBJ2-7; D is perhaps TRBD2 (6 bases). CDR1 is SQVTM, CDR2 ANQGSEA, per germline. Between the trimmed V and J ends, which lost 7 bases and 7 bases, there was a span of 14 bases. The CDR3 has 11 amino acids. In DNA, the CDR3 is TGCAGCGCGGGGGAACTTAGGGAGCAGTACTTC. Protein sequence: CSAGELREQYF.

J is TRBJ1-6 and V is TRBV25-1, with D maybe TRBD1 (6 bases). V was trimmed by 1 base and J by 4 bases, leaving 14 bases between them. Germline V gene data show CDR1 as MGHDK and CDR2 as SYGVNS. CDR3 length: 17 residues. CDR3 sequence reads: CASSELGGGRYNSPLHF. Here the CDR3 DNA reads TGTGCCAGCAGTGAATTGGGTGGGGGCCGATATAATTCACCCCTCCACTTT.

J is TRBJ1-1 and V is TRBV10-3; D not certain. Germline CDR1 ENHRY, CDR2 SYGVKD. V was clipped by 7 bases and J by 10 bases, with 13 bases between them. CDR3 size: 11 residues. The CDR3 nucleotides are TGTGCCATCAAAGAGGTAGGGAGAGCTTTCTTT. Its protein product is CAIKEVGRAFF.

The chain couples TRBV7-9 to TRBJ2-3; unclear D gene. This CDR3 contains 13 residues. The V gene lost 4 bases and the J gene lost 3 bases, with 8 bases spanning the gap. The germline CDR1 and CDR2 sequences are SEHNR and FQNEAQ (reference sequence). The CDR3 coding sequence is TGTGCCAGCAGCTCCCAACGAACAGATACGCAGTATTTT. Translating gives CASSSQRTDTQYF.

This clone was observed a few times. The chain recombines TRBV2 with TRBJ1-5; D ambiguous. V lost 4 bases to trimming and J lost 3 bases, with 13 bases between them. Germline CDR1 and CDR2: SNHLY and FYNNEI. The CDR3 is made up of 15 amino acids. The DNA of the CDR3 is TGTGCCAGCAGTGTACAGATTAGGGACAATCAGCCCCAGCATTTT. Its protein product is CASSVQIRDNQPQHF.

The rearrangement links TRBV7-2 to TRBJ2-2; possibly TRBD1 or TRBD2 for D (5 bases each). Germline V gene lookup returns CDR1 SGHTA and CDR2 FQGNSA. The CDR3 runs to 13 residues. Trimming took 6 bases from V and 4 from J, leaving 9 bases between them. This chain's CDR3 is CASRLGTTGELFF. In nucleotides, the CDR3 is TGTGCCAGCAGATTGGGGACCACCGGGGAGCTGTTTTTT.

In its sample, this clone was seen a few times. This sequence joins TRBV7-2 and TRBJ1-2; D unresolved. Per the germline V gene, CDR1 is SGHTA and CDR2 is FQGNSA. The CDR3 has 13 amino acids. V dropped 6 bases and J dropped 5 bases, with 13 bases sitting between them. The CDR3 loop is CASRQSASYGYTF. CDR3 bases: TGTGCCAGCAGACAGTCAGCTTCGTATGGCTACACCTTC.

V usage is TRBV4-2 and J usage is TRBJ2-3; D may correspond to TRBD1 or TRBD2 (6 bases each). This CDR3 is 13 amino acids long. The V end lost 4 bases, the J end lost 9 bases, and 14 bases lay between the germline ends. From germline, CDR1 is LGHNA and CDR2 YNFKEQ. The DNA for the CDR3 is TGTGCCAGCAGCCTAGCAAGGGGGGAGACGCAGTATTTT. This encodes CASSLARGETQYF.

The V call is TRBV30, the J call TRBJ2-1; D unresolved. The CDR3 has 13 amino acids. Germline V gene lookup returns CDR1 GTSNPN and CDR2 SVGIG (reference sequence). V lost 1 base and J 1 base, leaving 5 bases between the germline ends. The CDR3 region is CAWSDHSYNEQFF. The CDR3 DNA follows: TGTGCCTGGAGTGACCATTCCTACAATGAGCAGTTCTTC.

In its sample, this clone was seen a few times. The V call is TRBV2, the J call TRBJ1-6; a possible D gene is TRBD1 (5 bases). Germline V gives CDR1 SNHLY, CDR2 FYNNEI. Trimming shortened V by 5 bases and J by 7 bases, and 6 bases separated the two germline ends. The CDR3 is made up of 12 amino acids. The CDR3 nucleotides are TGTGCCAGCAGTAGGGGCAATTCACCCCTCCACTTT. It codes for CASSRGNSPLHF.

This chain connects TRBV19 to TRBJ2-1; D perhaps matches TRBD2 (6 bases). The CDR3 extends over 14 amino acids. Trimming cost V 3 bases and J 9 bases, with 15 bases left between them. Germline loops: CDR1 LNHDA, CDR2 SQIVND (reference sequence). The DNA for the CDR3 is TGTGCCAGTAGTATTATCGGGGGTGGTGGTGAGCAGTTCTTC. The encoded protein is CASSIIGGGGEQFF.

The J gene is TRBJ1-5, the V gene TRBV30; D is unresolved. V was cut by 4 bases and J by 1 base, with 8 bases left in between. The CDR3 totals 13 residues. Germline V CDR1 and CDR2: GTSNPN, SVGIG (reference sequence). CDR3 DNA: TGTGCCTGGAACACGGGGAGCAATCAGCCCCAGCATTTT. Translated: CAWNTGSNQPQHF.

This clone turned up a few times. V and J are TRBV29-1 and TRBJ2-1; D gene uncertain. Germline V gene sequence: CDR1 SQVTM, CDR2 ANQGSEA. CDR3 length: 14 amino acids. V gave up 4 bases and J gave up 6 bases, with 16 bases separating them. The CDR3 coding sequence is TGCAGCGTTGCCAGTAATCTAGTGGGCAATGAGCAGTTCTTC. It codes for CSVASNLVGNEQFF.

The gene calls are TRBV2 and TRBJ2-1; 12 bases fit TRBD2. Per germline, CDR1 SNHLY and CDR2 FYNNEI. There are 17 residues in the CDR3. V lost 10 bases to trimming and J lost 6 bases; unmatched junction nucleotides: 16. In DNA, the CDR3 is TGTGCCACTCTGCGGGGGCTAGCGGGAGGGCCGAGCAATGAGCAGTTCTTC. Its translation: CATLRGLAGGPSNEQFF.

This clone was detected once. The J gene is TRBJ2-1, the V gene TRBV5-1; 9 bases align to TRBD2. The CDR3 contains 16 residues. With V trimmed by 0 bases and J by 3 bases, 4 bases remained unmatched. Germline values: CDR1 SGHRS, CDR2 YFSETQ. The CDR3 reads CASSLAATSGYNEQFF. The CDR3, as DNA: TGCGCCAGCAGCTTGGCCGCGACTAGCGGCTACAATGAGCAGTTCTTC.

A few counts support this clone. The CDR3 protein is CASREGRGDGYTF. The CDR3 region has the DNA TGTGCCAGCAGGGAGGGCCGAGGCGATGGCTACACCTTC. The chain recombines TRBV6-5 with TRBJ1-2; D remains ambiguous. The CDR3 consists of 13 residues. The germline V and J ends were trimmed by 6 bases and 6 bases, with 14 bases remaining between them. The germline gives CDR1 MNHEY, CDR2 SVGAGI.

The V gene is TRBV9, the J gene TRBJ1-4; D remains ambiguous. Trimming removed 0 bases at V and 7 bases at J, with 13 bases between. Per the germline V gene, CDR1 is SGDLS and CDR2 is YYNGEE. The CDR3 has 15 residues. CDR3 nucleotides: TGTGCCAGCAGCGTAGGAATAGGGTTGGGTGAAAAACTGTTTTTT. Translating gives CASSVGIGLGEKLFF.

The chain uses TRBV7-8 and TRBJ2-1; unclear D gene. CDR1 SGHVS and CDR2 FQNEAQ come from the germline V gene. This CDR3 contains 15 residues. Trimming removed 2 bases at V and 4 bases at J, with 12 bases between. The CDR3 DNA follows: TGTGCCAGCAGCTTAAGGTGGGAAACATACAATGAGCAGTTCTTC. Protein product: CASSLRWETYNEQFF.

The chain combines TRBV6-5 with TRBJ2-7, with 7 bases matching TRBD1. After removal of 2 bases from V and 5 bases from J, the junction contained 9 bases not matched to a gene. The germline V gene encodes CDR1 MNHEY and CDR2 SVGAGI. The CDR3 has 15 amino acids. CDR3 loop: CASSYGDSRGDEQYF. DNA of the CDR3: TGTGCCAGCAGTTACGGGGACAGCCGCGGCGACGAGCAGTACTTC.

V is TRBV15 and J is TRBJ1-4; D may be TRBD1 (6 bases). Trimming left V 4 bases short and J 6 bases short, with 9 bases between. Germline V gene data show CDR1 as LNHNV and CDR2 as YYDKDF (reference sequence). The CDR3 totals 13 residues. For the CDR3, the DNA is TGTGCCACCAGCAATCCAGGGGATGAAAAACTGTTTTTT. It encodes CATSNPGDEKLFF.

This clone was detected a few times. The chain joins TRBV19 to TRBJ1-2; no clear D. Germline CDR1 is LNHDA and CDR2 is SQIVND (reference sequence). The CDR3 runs to 14 residues. Trimming removed 0 bases at V and 8 bases at J, with 13 bases between. The CDR3 reads CASSIDTAALGYTF. CDR3 bases: TGTGCCAGTAGTATAGATACAGCCGCGCTAGGCTACACCTTC.

The rearrangement joins TRBV6-6 to TRBJ2-1; possibly TRBD1 or TRBD2 for D (5 bases each). With 7 bases removed from V and 13 bases from J, the gap between germline ends came to 26 bases. CDR1 and CDR2 (germline): MNHNY, SVGAGI (reference sequence). The CDR3 contains 15 residues. The CDR3 region has the DNA TGTGCCAGCAAGGTTAGCATTGGGACCACAAATTCCCAGTTCTTC. Translated, it gives CASKVSIGTTNSQFF.

J is TRBJ1-3 and V is TRBV27; TRBD1 aligns across 7 bases. With V trimmed by 4 bases and J by 0 bases, 6 bases remained unmatched. Germline CDR1 is MNHEY and CDR2 is SMNVEV (reference sequence). CDR3 length equals 16 residues. This CDR3 reads CASSSKTGISGNTIYF. The CDR3 bases are TGTGCCAGCAGTTCAAAGACAGGGATCTCTGGAAACACCATATATTTT.